This entry concerns a single TCR beta chain. This clone is a singleton in its sample. This receptor's antigen is unknown. Per-base quality was not reported, and no clone a single base away is much larger than it. The library was prepared using the immunoSEQ multiplex PCR assay. Regarding the original processing steps: Preprocessing removed nonproductive sequences and CDR3s not starting with C, not ending with F or W, or shorter than 7 amino acids. Antigen-specific clonotypes were called with the MANAFEST web app, based on expansion relative to reference and other culture wells. A clone was considered positive if significant expansion relative to the reference culture was observed in 2 of 3 replicate wells at an FDR below 0.05. For a clone to be considered positive, significant expansion relative to all other tandem wells and an odds ratio above 5 were also required. Pairwise Levenshtein distance, computed with the stringdist R package after three terminal residues were trimmed from each end, was used as the measure of CDR3 homology. TCRdb took over this immuneACCESS table, retaining in-frame rearrangements with V and J assigned. Such tables are incomplete; in checked studies, under half of the missing clones stem from an unresolved V gene, and the remainder is unexplained. V and J calls and clone size come straight from that table; D and trimming were deduced from the DNA. This sample gives around 16,000 clones in total; around four fifths of them show up just once. The ten largest clones take up 20% to 30% of the sample.

The data were taken from a study of CD4 T cells in relation to SARS-CoV-2 and coronaviruses (dated by TCRdb to the early 2020s). For the study in its entirety: In the ViraFEST assay, PBMCs were cultured with antigen for roughly eleven days, after which TCR beta CDR3s were sequenced to identify clonal expansions specific to the antigen. An HIV-1 Nef peptide pool or a culture without peptide was used as the negative reference condition. Patient-derived lymphoblastoid cell lines were used to map the HLA restriction of shared crossreactive spike epitopes. The study assessed, at the TCR clonotype level, memory CD4+ T cell crossreactivity between SARS-CoV-2 and common cold coronavirus spike proteins. Samples from a few pre-COVID donors and the naive versus memory experiments were sequenced with the Adaptive Biotechnologies TCR-sequencing kit; other data were Illumina-based. Expansion assays from other donors in the study were sequenced with a different, Illumina-based TCR-beta assay.

CD4+ T cells from unexposed donors were collected before the COVID-19 pandemic (2011-2018). The EasySep CD4+ T cell isolation kit was used to isolate CD4+ T cells once the cultures had run for under twelve days. As cell number allowed, CD4+ T cells from unexposed donors were tested for reactivity to SARS-CoV-2 S and N and to four common cold coronavirus spike pools. Each well held approximately 2.1 million PBMCs cultured in IMDM containing roughly 5% human AB serum and around 10 IU/ml IL-2. Half of the culture medium was replaced with fresh IL-2-containing medium on days 3 and 7. In general, every peptide culture condition was set up in three replicate wells. Leukapheresis product for the unexposed donors was bought commercially. PBMCs were isolated from leukapheresis product or whole blood by Ficoll-Paque PLUS gradient centrifugation. PBMCs were either used fresh in the expansion assay or cryopreserved at -140 degrees C. The QIAamp Micro DNA Kit was used to extract genomic DNA from the CD4+ T cells.

Findings and caveats that apply to the study as a whole: In about 71% of donors, memory CD4+ clonotypes turned up that crossrecognized SARS-CoV-2 and at least one common cold coronavirus spike. Crossreactivity analysis was centred on spike protein, so crossreactivity against other viral proteins was not assessed. No donor contributed both pre-pandemic and post-infection samples, which limited tracing the source of pre-existing responses. Crossreactive clones showed significantly weaker SARS-CoV-2-driven expansion than monoreactive clones, consistent with antigenic imprinting. The study was constrained by small numbers of patients and of tested TCRs.

Sequences were obtained from CD4+ T cells from PBMCs, cultured in vitro. The TCR was taken from a human donor in good health.

DNA sequence: TGTGCCAGTAGTAAGACTACATCGCGGGAGCAGTTCTTC. It is translated as CASSKTTSREQFF. This chain joins TRBV19 to TRBJ2-1, and possibly TRBD2, on 5 matching bases. According to the germline V gene (reference sequence), CDR1 reads LNHDA and CDR2 reads SQIVND. V drops 4 bases and J drops 10 bases, leaving 14 bases in between. The CDR3 runs 13 residues from the cysteine to the phenylalanine. The only DNA kept is the CDR3, 39 bases in frame from the first base.